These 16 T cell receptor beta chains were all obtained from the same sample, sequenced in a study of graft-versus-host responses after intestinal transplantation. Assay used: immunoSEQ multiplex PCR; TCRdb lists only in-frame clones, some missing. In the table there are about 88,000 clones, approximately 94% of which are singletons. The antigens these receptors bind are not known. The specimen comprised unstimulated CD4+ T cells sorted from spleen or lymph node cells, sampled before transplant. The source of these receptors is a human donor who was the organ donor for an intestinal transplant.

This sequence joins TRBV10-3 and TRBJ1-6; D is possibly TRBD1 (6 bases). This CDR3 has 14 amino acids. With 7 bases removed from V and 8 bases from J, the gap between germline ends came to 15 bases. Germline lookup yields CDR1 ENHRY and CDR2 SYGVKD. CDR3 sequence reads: CAIKEGGTDSPLHF. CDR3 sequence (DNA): TGTGCCATCAAAGAAGGGGGGACTGATTCACCCCTCCACTTT.

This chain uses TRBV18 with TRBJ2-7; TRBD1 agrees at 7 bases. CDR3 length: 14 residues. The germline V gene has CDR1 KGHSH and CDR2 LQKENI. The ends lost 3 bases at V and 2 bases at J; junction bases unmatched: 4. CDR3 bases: TGTGCCAGCTCACCGGGGACAGAGGCCTACGAGCAGTACTTC. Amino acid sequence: CASSPGTEAYEQYF.

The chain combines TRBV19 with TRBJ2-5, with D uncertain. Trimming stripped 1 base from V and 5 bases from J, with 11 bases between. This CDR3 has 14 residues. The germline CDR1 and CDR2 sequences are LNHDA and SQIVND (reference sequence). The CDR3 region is CASSIVGFGETQYF. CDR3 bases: TGTGCCAGTAGTATAGTGGGATTCGGGGAGACCCAGTACTTC. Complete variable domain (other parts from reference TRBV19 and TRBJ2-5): DGGITQSPKYLFRKEGQNVTLSCEQNLNHDAMYWYRQDPGQGLRLIYYSQIVNDFQKGDIAEGYSVSREKKESFPLTVTSAQKNPTAFYLCASSIVGFGETQYFGPGTRLLVL.

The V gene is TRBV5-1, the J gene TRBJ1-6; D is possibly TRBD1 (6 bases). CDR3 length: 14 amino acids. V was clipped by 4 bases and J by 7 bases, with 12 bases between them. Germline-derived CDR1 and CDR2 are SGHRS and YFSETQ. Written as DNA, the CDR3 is TGCGCCAGCAGCCCCATCGGACAGAATTCACCCCTCCACTTT. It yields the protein CASSPIGQNSPLHF.

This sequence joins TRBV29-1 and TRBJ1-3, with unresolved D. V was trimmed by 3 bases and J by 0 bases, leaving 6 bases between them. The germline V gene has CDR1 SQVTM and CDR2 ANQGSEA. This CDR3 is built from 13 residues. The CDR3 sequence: CSVDRASGNTIYF. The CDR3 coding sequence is TGCAGCGTTGACAGAGCCTCTGGAAACACCATATATTTT.

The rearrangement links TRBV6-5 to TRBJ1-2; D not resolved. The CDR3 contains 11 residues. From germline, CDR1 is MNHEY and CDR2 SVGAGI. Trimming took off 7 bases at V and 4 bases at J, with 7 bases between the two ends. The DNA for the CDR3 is TGTGCCAGCACCGCCGGCTATGGCTACACCTTC. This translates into CASTAGYGYTF.

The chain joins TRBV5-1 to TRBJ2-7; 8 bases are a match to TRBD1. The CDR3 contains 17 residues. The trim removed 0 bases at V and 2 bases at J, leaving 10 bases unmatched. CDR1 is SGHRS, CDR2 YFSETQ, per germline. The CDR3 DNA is TGCGCCAGCAGCTTGGACCCTACCGGGACAGGACCCTACGAGCAGTACTTC. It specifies CASSLDPTGTGPYEQYF. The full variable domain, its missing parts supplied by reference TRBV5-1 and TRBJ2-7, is KAGVTQTPRYLIKTRGQQVTLSCSPISGHRSVSWYQQTPGQGLQFLFEYFSETQRNKGNFPGRFSGRQFSNSRSEMNVSTLELGDSALYLCASSLDPTGTGPYEQYFGPGTRLTVT.

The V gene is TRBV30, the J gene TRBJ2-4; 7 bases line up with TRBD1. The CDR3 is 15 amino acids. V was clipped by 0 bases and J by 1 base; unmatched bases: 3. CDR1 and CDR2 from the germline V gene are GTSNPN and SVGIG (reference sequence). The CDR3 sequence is CAWSVRGLAKNIQYF. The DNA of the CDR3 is TGTGCCTGGAGTGTAAGGGGGCTGGCCAAAAACATTCAGTACTTC.

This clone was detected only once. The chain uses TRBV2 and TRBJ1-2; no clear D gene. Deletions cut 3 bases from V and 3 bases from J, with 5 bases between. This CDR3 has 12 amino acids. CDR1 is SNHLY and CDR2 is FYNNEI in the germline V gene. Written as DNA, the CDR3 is TGTGCCAGCAGTGACCAGGACTATGGCTACACCTTC. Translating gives CASSDQDYGYTF.

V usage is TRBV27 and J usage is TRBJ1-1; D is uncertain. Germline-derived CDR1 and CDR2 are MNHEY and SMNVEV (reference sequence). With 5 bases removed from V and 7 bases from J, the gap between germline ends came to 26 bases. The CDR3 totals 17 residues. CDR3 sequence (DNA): TGTGCCAGCAGTCCCCTAACCCTTTTGCGTACTACGATTGAAGCTTTCTTT. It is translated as CASSPLTLLRTTIEAFF.

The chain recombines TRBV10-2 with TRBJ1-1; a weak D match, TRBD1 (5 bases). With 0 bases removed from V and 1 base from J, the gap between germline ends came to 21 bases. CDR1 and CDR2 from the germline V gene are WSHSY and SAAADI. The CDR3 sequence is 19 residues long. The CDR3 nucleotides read TGCGCCAGCAGTGAGTCTTCTGCCAGGGTAATGTCTAGGAACACTGAAGCTTTCTTT. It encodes CASSESSARVMSRNTEAFF.

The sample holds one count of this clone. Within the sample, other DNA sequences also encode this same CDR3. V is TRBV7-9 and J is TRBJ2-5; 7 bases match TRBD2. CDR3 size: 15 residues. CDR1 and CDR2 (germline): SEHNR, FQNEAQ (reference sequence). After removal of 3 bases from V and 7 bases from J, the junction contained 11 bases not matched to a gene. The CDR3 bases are TGTGCCAGCAGCTTCTCGCTAGCGGCGGTCGTGACCCAGTACTTC. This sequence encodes CASSFSLAAVVTQYF.

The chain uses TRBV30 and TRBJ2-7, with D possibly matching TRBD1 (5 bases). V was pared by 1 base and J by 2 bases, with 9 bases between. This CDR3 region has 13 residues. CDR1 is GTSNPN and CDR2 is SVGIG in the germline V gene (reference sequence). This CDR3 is CAWSDQGPYEQYF. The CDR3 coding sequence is TGTGCCTGGAGTGATCAGGGCCCCTACGAGCAGTACTTC.

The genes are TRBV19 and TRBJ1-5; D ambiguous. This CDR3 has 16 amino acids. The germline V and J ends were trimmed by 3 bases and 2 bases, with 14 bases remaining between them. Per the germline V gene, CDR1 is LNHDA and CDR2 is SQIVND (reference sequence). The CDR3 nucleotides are TGTGCCAGTAGTATCCTGGGAATTGGCGGCAATCAGCCCCAGCATTTT. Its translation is CASSILGIGGNQPQHF.

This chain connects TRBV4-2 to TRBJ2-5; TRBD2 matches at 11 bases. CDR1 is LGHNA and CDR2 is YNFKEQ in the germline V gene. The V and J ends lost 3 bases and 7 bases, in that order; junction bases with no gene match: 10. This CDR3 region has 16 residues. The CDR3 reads CASSQPGSGGAVTQYF. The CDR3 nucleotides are TGTGCCAGCAGCCAGCCTGGTAGCGGGGGGGCCGTGACCCAGTACTTC.

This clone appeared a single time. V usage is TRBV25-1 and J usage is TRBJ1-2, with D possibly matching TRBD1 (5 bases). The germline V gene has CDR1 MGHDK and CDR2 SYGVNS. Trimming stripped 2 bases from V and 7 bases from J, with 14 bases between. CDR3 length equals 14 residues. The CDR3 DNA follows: TGTGCCAGCAGTGAACCAGGGTTTTGGGGTGGCTACACCTTC. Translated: CASSEPGFWGGYTF.